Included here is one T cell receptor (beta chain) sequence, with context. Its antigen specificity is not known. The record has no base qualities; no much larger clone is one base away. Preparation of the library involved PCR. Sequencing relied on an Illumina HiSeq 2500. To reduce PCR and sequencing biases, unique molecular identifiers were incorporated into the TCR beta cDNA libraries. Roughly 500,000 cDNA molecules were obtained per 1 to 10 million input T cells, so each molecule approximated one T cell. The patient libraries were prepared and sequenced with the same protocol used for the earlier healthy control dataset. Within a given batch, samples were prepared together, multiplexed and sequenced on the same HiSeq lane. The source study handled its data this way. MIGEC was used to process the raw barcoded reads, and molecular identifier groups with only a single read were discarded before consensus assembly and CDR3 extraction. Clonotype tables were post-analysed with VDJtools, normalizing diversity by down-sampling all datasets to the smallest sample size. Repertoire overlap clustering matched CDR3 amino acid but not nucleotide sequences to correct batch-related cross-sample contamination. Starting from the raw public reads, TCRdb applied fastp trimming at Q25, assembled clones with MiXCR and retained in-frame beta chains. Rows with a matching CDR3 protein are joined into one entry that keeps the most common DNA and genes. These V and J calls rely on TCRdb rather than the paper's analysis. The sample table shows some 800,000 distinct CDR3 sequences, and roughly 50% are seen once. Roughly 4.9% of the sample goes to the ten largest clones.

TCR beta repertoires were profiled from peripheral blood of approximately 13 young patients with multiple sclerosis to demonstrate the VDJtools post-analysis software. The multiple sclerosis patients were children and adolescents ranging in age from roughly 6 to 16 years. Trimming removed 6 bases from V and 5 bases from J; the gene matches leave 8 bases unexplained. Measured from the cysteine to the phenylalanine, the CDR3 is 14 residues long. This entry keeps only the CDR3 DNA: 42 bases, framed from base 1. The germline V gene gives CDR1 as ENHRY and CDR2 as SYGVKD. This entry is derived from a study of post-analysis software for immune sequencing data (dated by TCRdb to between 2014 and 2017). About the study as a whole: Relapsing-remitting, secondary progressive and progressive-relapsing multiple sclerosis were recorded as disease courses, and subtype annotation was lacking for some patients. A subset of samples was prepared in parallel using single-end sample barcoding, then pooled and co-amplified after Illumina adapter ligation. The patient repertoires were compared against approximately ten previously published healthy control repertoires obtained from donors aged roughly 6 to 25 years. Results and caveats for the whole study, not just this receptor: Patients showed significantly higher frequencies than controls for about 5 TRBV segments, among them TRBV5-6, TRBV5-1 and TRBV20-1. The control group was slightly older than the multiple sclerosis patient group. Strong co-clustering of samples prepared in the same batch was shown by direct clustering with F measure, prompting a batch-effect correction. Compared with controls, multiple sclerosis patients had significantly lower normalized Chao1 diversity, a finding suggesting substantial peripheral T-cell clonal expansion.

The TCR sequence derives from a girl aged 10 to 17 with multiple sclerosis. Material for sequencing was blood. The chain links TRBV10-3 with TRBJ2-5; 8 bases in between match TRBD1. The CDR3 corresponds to CAIREDRVGETQYF. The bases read TGTGCCATCAGGGAGGACAGGGTGGGGGAGACCCAGTACTTC.